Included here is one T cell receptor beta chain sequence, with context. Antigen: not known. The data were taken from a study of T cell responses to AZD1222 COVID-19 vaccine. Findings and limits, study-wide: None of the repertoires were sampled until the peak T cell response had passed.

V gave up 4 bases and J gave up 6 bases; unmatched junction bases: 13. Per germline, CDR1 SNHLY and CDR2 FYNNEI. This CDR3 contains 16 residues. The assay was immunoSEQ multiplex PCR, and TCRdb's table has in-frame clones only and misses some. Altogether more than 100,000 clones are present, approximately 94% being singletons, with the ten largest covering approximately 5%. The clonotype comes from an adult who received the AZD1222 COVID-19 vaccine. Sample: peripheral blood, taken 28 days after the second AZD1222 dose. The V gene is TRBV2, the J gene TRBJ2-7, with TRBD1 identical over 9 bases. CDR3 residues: CASSGRPGTGLVEQYF. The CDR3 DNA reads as TGTGCCAGCAGTGGGCGCCCTGGGACAGGGCTAGTCGAGCAGTACTTC.